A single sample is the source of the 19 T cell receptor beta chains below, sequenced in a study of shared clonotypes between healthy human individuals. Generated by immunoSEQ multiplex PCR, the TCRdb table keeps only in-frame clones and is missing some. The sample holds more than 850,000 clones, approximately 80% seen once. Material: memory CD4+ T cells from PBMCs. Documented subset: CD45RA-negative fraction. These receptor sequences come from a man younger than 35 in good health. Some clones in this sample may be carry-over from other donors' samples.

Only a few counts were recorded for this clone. CDR3 region: CASNPARSSGRGELFF. In DNA, the CDR3 is TGTGCCAGCAACCCTGCTCGGTCCTCCGGTCGCGGGGAGCTGTTTTTT. The chain combines TRBV9 with TRBJ2-2; no firm D call. V lost 6 bases and J lost 7, with 22 bases in between. The length of the CDR3 is 16 residues. In germline, CDR1 is SGDLS, CDR2 YYNGEE.

The CDR3 is CASSPPSFQETQYF. CDR3 nucleotides: TGTGCCAGCTCACCGCCGAGCTTCCAAGAGACCCAGTACTTC. This rearrangement joins TRBV18 to TRBJ2-5; D gene ambiguous. The germline gives CDR1 KGHSH, CDR2 LQKENI. CDR3 length: 14 amino acids. V lost 3 bases to trimming and J lost 1 base, with 9 bases between them.

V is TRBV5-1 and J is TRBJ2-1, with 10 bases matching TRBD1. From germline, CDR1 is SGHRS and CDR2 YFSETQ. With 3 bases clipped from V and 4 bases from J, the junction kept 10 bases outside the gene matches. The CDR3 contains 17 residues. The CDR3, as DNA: TGCGCCAGCAGCTCGTACGCCGGGACAGGGGTTTACAATGAGCAGTTCTTC. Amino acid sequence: CASSSYAGTGVYNEQFF. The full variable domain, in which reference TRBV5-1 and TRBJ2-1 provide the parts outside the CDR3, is KAGVTQTPRYLIKTRGQQVTLSCSPISGHRSVSWYQQTPGQGLQFLFEYFSETQRNKGNFPGRFSGRQFSNSRSEMNVSTLELGDSALYLCASSSYAGTGVYNEQFFGPGTRLTVL.

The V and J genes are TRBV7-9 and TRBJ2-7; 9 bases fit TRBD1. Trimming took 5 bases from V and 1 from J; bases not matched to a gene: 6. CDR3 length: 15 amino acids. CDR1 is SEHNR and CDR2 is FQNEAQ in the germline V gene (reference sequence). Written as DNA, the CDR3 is TGTGCCAGCAGCCGGGGGACAGGGTTTTCCTACGAGCAGTACTTC. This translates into CASSRGTGFSYEQYF.

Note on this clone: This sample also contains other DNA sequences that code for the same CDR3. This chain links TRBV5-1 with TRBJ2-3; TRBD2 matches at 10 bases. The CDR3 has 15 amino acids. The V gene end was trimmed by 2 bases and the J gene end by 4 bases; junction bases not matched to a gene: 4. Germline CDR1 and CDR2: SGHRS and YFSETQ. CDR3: CASSLGLAGADTQYF. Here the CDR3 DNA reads TGCGCCAGCAGCTTAGGGCTAGCGGGAGCAGATACGCAGTATTTT.

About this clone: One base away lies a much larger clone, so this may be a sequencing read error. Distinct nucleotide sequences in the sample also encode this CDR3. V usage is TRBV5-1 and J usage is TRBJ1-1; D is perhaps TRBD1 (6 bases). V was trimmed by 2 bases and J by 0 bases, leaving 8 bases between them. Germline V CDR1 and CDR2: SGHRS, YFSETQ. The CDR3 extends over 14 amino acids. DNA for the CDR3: TGCGCCAGCAGCTTTCAGGGGATGAACACTGAAGCTTTCTTT. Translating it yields CASSFQGMNTEAFF.

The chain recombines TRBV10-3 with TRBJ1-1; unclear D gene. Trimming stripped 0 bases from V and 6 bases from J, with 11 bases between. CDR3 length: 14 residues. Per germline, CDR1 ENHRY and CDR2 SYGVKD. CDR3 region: CAISESFGDAEAFF. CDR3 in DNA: TGTGCCATCAGTGAGTCCTTCGGGGATGCTGAAGCTTTCTTT.

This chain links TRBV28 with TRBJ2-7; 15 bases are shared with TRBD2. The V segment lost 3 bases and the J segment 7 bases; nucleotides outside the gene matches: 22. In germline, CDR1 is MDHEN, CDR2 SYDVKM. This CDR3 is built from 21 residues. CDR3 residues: CASSLEGSGTSGRPVSWEQYF. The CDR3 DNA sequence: TGTGCCAGCAGTTTGGAGGGATCCGGGACTAGCGGGAGGCCGGTTTCTTGGGAGCAGTACTTC.

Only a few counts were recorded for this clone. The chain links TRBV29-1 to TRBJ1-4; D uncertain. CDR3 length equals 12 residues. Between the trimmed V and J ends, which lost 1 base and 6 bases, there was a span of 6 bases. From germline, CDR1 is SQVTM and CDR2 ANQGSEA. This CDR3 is CSVEGGDEKLFF. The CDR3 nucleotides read TGCAGCGTTGAAGGCGGCGATGAAAAACTGTTTTTT.

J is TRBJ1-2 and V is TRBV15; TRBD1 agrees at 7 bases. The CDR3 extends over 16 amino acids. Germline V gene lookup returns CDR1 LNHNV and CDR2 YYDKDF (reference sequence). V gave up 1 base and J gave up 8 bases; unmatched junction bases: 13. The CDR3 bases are TGTGCCACCAGCAGAGGAAGTCAGGGGGTGGGAGGCGGCTACACCTTC. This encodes CATSRGSQGVGGGYTF.

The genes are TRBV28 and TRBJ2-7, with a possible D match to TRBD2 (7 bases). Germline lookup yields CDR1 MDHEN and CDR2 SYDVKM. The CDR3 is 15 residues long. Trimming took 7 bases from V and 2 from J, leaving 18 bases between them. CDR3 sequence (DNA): TGTGCCAGCATTCCAGGGGCTAGCGGAACCTACGAGCAGTACTTC. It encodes CASIPGASGTYEQYF.

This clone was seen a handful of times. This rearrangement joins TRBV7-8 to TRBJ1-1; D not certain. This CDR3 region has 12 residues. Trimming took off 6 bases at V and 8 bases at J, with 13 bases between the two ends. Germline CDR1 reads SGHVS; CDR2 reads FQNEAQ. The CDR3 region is CASSHSGSEAFF. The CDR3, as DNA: TGTGCCAGCAGTCACTCCGGCTCAGAAGCTTTCTTT.

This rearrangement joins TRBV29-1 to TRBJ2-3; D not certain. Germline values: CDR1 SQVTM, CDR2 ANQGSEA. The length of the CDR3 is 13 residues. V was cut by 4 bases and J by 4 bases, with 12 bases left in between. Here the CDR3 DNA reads TGCAGCGTTGTGGCGTTCGACTCAGATACGCAGTATTTT. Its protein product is CSVVAFDSDTQYF.

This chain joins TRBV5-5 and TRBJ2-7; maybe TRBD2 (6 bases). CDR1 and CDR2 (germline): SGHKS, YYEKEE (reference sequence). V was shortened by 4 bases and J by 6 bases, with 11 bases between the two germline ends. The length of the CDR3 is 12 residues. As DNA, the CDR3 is TGTGCCAGCAGCAGGGACTCGGGCGAGCAGTACTTC. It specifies CASSRDSGEQYF. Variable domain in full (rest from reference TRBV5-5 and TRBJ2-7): DAGVTQSPTHLIKTRGQQVTLRCSPISGHKSVSWYQQVLGQGPQFIFQYYEKEERGRGNFPDRFSARQFPNYSSELNVNALLLGDSALYLCASSRDSGEQYFGPGTRLTVT.

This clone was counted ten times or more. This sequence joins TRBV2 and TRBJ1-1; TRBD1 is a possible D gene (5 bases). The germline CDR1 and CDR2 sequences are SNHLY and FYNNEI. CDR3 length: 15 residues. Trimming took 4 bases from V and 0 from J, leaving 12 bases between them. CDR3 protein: CASSADAGMNTEAFF. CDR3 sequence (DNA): TGTGCCAGCAGTGCCGACGCAGGGATGAACACTGAAGCTTTCTTT. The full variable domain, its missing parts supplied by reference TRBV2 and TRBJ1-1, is EPEVTQTPSHQVTQMGQEVILRCVPISNHLYFYWYRQILGQKVEFLVSFYNNEISEKSEIFDDQFSVERPDGSNFTLKIRSTKLEDSAMYFCASSADAGMNTEAFFGQGTRLTVV.

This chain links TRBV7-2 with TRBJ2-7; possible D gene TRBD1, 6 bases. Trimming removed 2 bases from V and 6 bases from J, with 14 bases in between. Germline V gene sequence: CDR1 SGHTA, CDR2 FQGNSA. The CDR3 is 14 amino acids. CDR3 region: CASSLKPWTAEQYF. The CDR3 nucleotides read TGTGCCAGCAGCTTAAAGCCCTGGACAGCCGAGCAGTACTTC.

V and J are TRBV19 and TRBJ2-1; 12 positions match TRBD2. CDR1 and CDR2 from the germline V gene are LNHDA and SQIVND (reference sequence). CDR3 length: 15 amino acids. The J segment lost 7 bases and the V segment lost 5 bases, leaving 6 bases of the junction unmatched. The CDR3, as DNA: TGTGCCAGTAGTCTAGCGGGAGGGCAGAATAATGAGCAGTTCTTC. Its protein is CASSLAGGQNNEQFF. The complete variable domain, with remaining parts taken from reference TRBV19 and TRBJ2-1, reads DGGITQSPKYLFRKEGQNVTLSCEQNLNHDAMYWYRQDPGQGLRLIYYSQIVNDFQKGDIAEGYSVSREKKESFPLTVTSAQKNPTAFYLCASSLAGGQNNEQFFGPGTRLTVL.

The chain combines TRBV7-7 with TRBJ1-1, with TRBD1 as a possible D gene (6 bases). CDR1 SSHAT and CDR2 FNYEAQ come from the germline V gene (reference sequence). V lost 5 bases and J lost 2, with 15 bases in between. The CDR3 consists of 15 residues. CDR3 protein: CASSRTRGGNTEAFF. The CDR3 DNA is TGTGCCAGCAGCCGCACGAGGGGGGGTAACACTGAAGCTTTCTTT.

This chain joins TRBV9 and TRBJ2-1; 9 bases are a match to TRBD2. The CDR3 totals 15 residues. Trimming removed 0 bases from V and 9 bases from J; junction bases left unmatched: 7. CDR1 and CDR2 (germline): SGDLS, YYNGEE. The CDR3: CASSVDLAGPLEQFF. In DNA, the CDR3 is TGTGCCAGCAGCGTAGATCTAGCGGGACCTCTTGAGCAGTTCTTC.